This TCR beta chain came from a study of blood T cell repertoires in COVID-19. Study-level background: COVID-19 samples collected from the United States, Italy and Spain covered acute and convalescent phases. PBMCs, B-cell-depleted T cells, or T cells were the source of the cDNA or gDNA that made up the material.

This CDR3 region has 15 residues. V shed 3 bases, J shed 5 bases, and the junction held 8 bases outside the gene matches. Germline-derived CDR1 and CDR2 are MNHNS and SASEGT. This clone was seen a handful of times. In the authors' methods: By means of reference gene primer amplification, nucleated cell counts were estimated. The data were produced by immunoSEQ multiplex PCR, yet TCRdb's version contains in-frame clones alone and is incomplete. V and J calls and clone size are given by that table; D and trimming were obtained from the DNA. This sample has under 200,000 clones, with about 80% found just once.

The chain recombines TRBV6-1 with TRBJ1-2, with 8 bases lining up with TRBD1. The specimen sequenced was peripheral blood. The sequence was obtained from a man aged 55 to 70 with acute or convalescent COVID-19. CDR3 sequence (DNA): TGTGCCAGCAGTGACCCTAAGACAGGGGTTTATGGCTACACCTTC. Translation gives CASSDPKTGVYGYTF.